The rows below give T cell receptor beta chains drawn from one sample of a study of neurological immune-mediated disorders. TCRdb fed the 5' RACE reads into MiXCR, producing one record per CDR3 protein. The sample lists about 59,000 distinct CDR3 sequences, approximately 4% occurring once. The sequencing sample was made of PBMCs. The receptors here all came from a woman aged 25 to 39 with multiple sclerosis. The conserved cysteine and the conserved F or W are not part of the CDR3 here. Rows give clone size only sometimes, using once, few, many, or a class for an expanded clone.

v_call clone_size cdr3_aa
TRBV25-1 many ASSEWDTQY
TRBV18 many ASSPDRLLYGYT
TRBV6-1 many ASRARLQGPQH
TRBV7-9 NA ASSLAMIDPGELF
TRBV5-1 many ASSLGTSGRVTEQF
TRBV10-1 many ASSDTVETQY
TRBV4-2 many ASSPTADTQY
TRBV29-1 many SVEDSTGVEKLF
TRBV2 many ASRIPGSSYEQY
TRBV4-1 many ASSQDRVRF
TRBV5-1 few ASSSLVPGTDTQY
TRBV29-1 few SVVVVEQY
TRBV5-1 many ASSLEAGQYYNEQF
TRBV19 many ASSPSRSEQY
TRBV5-1 many ASSSMTGDEQY
TRBV20-1 many SAREGRGTGELF
TRBV9 many ASSTRDRYNTDTQY
TRBV27 many ASSSPGETQY
TRBV20-1 NA SARQGSGQPQN
TRBV10-3 many AISERGTGLGYT
TRBV20-1 many SARDAFGELKGGEQF
TRBV6-2/TRBV6-3 many ASTGTGTSYEQY
TRBV20-1 many SATTSRQETQY
TRBV5-1 NA ASSLGTHYGHT
TRBV4-2 many ASSQDHENTEAF
TRBV7-8 many ASSPVSTNEKLF
TRBV7-2 many ASSLWSPQSPAKNIQY
TRBV7-7 many ASSLDSGGRQF
TRBV5-1 many ASSLQGLGNQPQH